This T cell receptor (delta chain) derives from a study of gamma-delta chains in newborns, infants, children. Study in general: Innate gammadelta T cells reportedly expand polyclonally right after birth, driven by microbial exposure, per the title.

Per germline, CDR1 GEAIGNYY and CDR2 EKD. The CDR3 covers 14 residues. V lost 1 base and J lost 10; bases outside the gene matches: 9. TCRdb reapplied CATT to the reads. Here the sample spans some 10,000 delta-chain clones, about 8.7% being singletons. The clonotype originates from a child who was a newborn, infant or young child, either healthy, febrile or measles-vaccinated (not recorded which). The V call is TRDV2, the J call TRDJ1, with 9 bases aligning to TRDD3. Sequenced sample: blood. The chain's CDR3 is CACDTLLGEGGLIF. The CDR3 DNA is TGTGCCTGTGACACGTTACTGGGGGAAGGGGGACTCATCTTT.